These T cell receptor beta chains were read from a single sample in a study of blood T cell repertoires in COVID-19. Repertoires were generated with immunoSEQ multiplex PCR, while TCRdb's copy carries only in-frame clones and drops some. Here the sample spans a few hundred thousand clones, roughly 87% being singletons. The material sequenced was PBMCs or T cells enriched from blood (not recorded which). The receptors come from a woman aged 45-60 years who had recovered from COVID-19. CDR3s include the opening cysteine and the closing phenylalanine or tryptophan. The D gene is left open where the match is weak. Clone size is stated in some rows and not others, as once, few, many or a class when expanded.

d_call	v_call	j_call	clone_size	cdr3_nt	cdr3_aa
.	TRBV19	TRBJ2-6	few	TGTGCCAGTAGCCCCCGGGGGGCCGGAAGCTCTGGGGCCAACGTCCTGACTTTC	CASSPRGAGSSGANVLTF
TRBD2	TRBV5-4	TRBJ2-1	.	TGTGCCAGCAGCTCGACCGGGAGGGAGCAGTTCTTC	CASSSTGREQFF
.	TRBV6-1	TRBJ1-1	.	TGTGCCAGCAGTGAGGTGAGGAGGACTGAAGCTTTCTTT	CASSEVRRTEAFF
TRBD2	TRBV15	TRBJ2-7	.	TGTGCCACCAGCAGAGTGGGAGTAGCGGGGTACGAGCAGTACTTC	CATSRVGVAGYEQYF
TRBD2	TRBV15	TRBJ2-1	.	TGTGCCACCAGCGGGGGACTAGGGGTGGAGCAGTTCTTC	CATSGGLGVEQFF
.	TRBV7-2	TRBJ2-2	.	TGTGCCAGCAGCCTAAACAGGGTCGGGGAGCTGTTTTTT	CASSLNRVGELFF
.	TRBV3-1/TRBV3-2	TRBJ1-6	once	TGTGCCAGCAGCCAAACAGGATCTTCACCCCTCCACTTT	CASSQTGSSPLHF
TRBD1	TRBV9	TRBJ1-2	few	TGTGCCAGCAGCGTAGTCGGGGACAGCAGCTATGGCTACACCTTC	CASSVVGDSSYGYTF
TRBD1	TRBV28	TRBJ1-5	.	TGTGCCAGCAGACAGGGGGGAAGCAATCAGCCCCAGCATTTT	CASRQGGSNQPQHF
TRBD1	TRBV7-3	TRBJ1-1	.	TGTGCCAGCACCCCGGGACAGATGAACACTGAAGCTTTCTTT	CASTPGQMNTEAFF
.	TRBV29-1	TRBJ1-1	.	TGCAGCGTTGACAGGCTCTTGAACACTGAAGCTTTCTTT	CSVDRLLNTEAFF
.	TRBV27	TRBJ2-7	.	TGTGCCAGCAGTTTGCGGGGCAACTACGAGCAGTACTTC	CASSLRGNYEQYF
.	TRBV5-8	TRBJ2-7	.	TGTGCCAGCAGCCACCCCGGCGGAGGGCTGACCTACGAGCAGTACTTC	CASSHPGGGLTYEQYF
TRBD1	TRBV6-1	TRBJ1-2	.	TGTGCCAGCAGTGAACTCGGGACAGGGGGCGGTGGCTACACCTTC	CASSELGTGGGGYTF
.	TRBV7-2	TRBJ1-6	once	TGTGCCAGCAGCTTAGACGGAGCTCTACCTGGTTCACCCCTCCACTTT	CASSLDGALPGSPLHF
.	TRBV6-6	TRBJ1-1	.	TGTGCCAGCAGTTACAGGACACTCATGAACACTGAAGCTTTCTTT	CASSYRTLMNTEAFF
.	TRBV7-2	TRBJ1-1	.	TGTGCCAGCAGGCAACAGGGTACGATCACTGAAGCTTTCTTT	CASRQQGTITEAFF
.	TRBV7-2	TRBJ1-1	.	TGTGCCAGCAGCTTAGCTCGGGAACCCATCACTGAAGCTTTCTTT	CASSLAREPITEAFF
.	TRBV5-6	TRBJ1-2	.	TGTGCCAGCAGACCTCAGCCGGGGATTAACTATGGCTACACCTTC	CASRPQPGINYGYTF
TRBD2	TRBV7-3	TRBJ2-1	.	TGTGCCAGCAGCTTACTAGCGGGACTTTACAATGAGCAGTTCTTC	CASSLLAGLYNEQFF
.	TRBV6-5	TRBJ1-2	.	TGTGCCAGCAGCCGGGGGGGGCAGGGACTATATGGCTACACCTTC	CASSRGGQGLYGYTF